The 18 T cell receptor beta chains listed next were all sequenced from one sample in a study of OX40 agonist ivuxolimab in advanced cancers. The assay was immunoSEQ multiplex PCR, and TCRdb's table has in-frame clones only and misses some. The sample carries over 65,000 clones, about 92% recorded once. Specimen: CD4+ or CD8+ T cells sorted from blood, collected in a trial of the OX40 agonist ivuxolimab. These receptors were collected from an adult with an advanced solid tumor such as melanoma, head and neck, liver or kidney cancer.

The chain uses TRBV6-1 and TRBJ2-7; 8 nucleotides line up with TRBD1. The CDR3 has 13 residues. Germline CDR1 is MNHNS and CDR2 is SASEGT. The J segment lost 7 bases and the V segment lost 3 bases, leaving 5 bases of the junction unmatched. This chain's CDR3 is CASSDRGPWEQYF. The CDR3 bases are TGTGCCAGCAGTGACAGGGGGCCGTGGGAGCAGTACTTC.

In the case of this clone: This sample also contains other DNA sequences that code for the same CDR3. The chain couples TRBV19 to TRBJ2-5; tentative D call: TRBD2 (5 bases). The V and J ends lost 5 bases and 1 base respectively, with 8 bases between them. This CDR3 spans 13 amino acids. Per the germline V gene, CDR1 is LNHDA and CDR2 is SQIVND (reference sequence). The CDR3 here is CASSVRGQETQYF. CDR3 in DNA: TGTGCCAGTAGTGTCCGGGGCCAAGAGACCCAGTACTTC.

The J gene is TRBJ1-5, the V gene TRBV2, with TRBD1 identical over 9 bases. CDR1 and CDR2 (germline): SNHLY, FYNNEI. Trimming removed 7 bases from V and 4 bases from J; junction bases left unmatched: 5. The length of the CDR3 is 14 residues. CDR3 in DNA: TGTGCCAGCACCCTCGACAGGGGGAATCAGCCCCAGCATTTT. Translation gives CASTLDRGNQPQHF.

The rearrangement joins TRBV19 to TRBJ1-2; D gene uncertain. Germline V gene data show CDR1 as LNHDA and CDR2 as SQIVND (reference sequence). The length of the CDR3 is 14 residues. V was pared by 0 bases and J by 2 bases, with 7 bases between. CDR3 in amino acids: CASSIDGPNYGYTF. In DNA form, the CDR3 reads TGTGCCAGTAGTATAGACGGGCCGAACTATGGCTACACCTTC.

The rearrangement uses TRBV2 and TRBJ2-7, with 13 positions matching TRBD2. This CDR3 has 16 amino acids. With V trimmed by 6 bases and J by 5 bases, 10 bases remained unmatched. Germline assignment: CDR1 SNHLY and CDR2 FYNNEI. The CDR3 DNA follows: TGTGCCAGCAGAATAGAACTAGCGGGAGGGCAGAACGAGCAGTACTTC. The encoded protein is CASRIELAGGQNEQYF. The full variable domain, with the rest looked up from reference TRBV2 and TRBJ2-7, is EPEVTQTPSHQVTQMGQEVILRCVPISNHLYFYWYRQILGQKVEFLVSFYNNEISEKSEIFDDQFSVERPDGSNFTLKIRSTKLEDSAMYFCASRIELAGGQNEQYFGPGTRLTVT.

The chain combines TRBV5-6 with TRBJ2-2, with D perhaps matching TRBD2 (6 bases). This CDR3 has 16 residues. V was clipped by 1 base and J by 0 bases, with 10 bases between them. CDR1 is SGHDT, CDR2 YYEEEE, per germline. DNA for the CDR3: TGTGCCAGCAGCTTGTCCCGGGGGACGAACACCGGGGAGCTGTTTTTT. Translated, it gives CASSLSRGTNTGELFF.

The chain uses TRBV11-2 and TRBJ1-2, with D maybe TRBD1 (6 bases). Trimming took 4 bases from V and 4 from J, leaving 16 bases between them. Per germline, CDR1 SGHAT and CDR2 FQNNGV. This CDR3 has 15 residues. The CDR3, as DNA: TGTGCCAGCAGCTCCTATCGGGGACAAGCCTATGGCTACACCTTC. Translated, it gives CASSSYRGQAYGYTF.

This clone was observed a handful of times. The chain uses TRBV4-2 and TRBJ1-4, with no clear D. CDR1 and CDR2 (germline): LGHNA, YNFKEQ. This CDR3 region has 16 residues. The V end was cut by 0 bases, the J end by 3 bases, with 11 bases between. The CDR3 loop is CASSQERDSANEKLFF. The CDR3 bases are TGTGCCAGCAGCCAAGAGAGGGATTCTGCTAATGAAAAACTGTTTTTT.

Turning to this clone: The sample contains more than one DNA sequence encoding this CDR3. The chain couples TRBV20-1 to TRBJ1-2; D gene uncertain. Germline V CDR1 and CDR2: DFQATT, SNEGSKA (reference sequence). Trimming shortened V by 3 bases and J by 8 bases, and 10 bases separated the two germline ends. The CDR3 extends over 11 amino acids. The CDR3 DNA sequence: TGCAGTGCTAGCTACCTGTGGGGCTACACCTTC. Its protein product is CSASYLWGYTF.

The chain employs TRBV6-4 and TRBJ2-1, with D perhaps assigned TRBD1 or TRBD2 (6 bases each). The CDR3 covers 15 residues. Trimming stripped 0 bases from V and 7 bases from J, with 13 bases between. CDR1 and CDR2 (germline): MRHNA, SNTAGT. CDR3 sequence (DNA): TGTGCCAGCAGTGACTCGGGGGGCCCTGGGAATGAGCAGTTCTTC. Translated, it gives CASSDSGGPGNEQFF.

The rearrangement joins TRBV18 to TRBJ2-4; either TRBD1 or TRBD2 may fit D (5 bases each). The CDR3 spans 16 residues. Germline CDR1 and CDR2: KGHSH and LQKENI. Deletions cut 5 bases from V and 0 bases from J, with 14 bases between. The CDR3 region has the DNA TGTGCCAGCTCATCACTCCAGGGAGAAGCCAAAAACATTCAGTACTTC. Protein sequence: CASSSLQGEAKNIQYF.

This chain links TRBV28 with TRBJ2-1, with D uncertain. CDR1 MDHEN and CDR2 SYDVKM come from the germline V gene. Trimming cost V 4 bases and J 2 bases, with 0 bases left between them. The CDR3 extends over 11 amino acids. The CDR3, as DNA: TGTGCCAGCAGTTCCTACAATGAGCAGTTCTTC. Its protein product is CASSSYNEQFF.

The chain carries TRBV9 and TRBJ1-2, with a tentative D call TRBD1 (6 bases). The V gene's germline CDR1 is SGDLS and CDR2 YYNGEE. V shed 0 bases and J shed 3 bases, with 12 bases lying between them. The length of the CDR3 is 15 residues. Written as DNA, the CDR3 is TGTGCCAGCAGCGTAGACCTGGGGGCAGACTATGGCTACACCTTC. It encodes CASSVDLGADYGYTF.

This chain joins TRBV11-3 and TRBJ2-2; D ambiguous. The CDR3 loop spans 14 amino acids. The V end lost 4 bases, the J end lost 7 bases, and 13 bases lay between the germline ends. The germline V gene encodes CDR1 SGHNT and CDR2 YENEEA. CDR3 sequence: CASSSRTRHGELFF. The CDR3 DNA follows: TGTGCCAGCAGCTCCAGGACCCGTCACGGGGAGCTGTTTTTT.

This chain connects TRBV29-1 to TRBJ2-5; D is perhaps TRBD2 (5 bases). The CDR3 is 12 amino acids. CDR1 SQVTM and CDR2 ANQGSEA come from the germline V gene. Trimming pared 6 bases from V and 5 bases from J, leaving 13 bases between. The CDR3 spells CSVDGVAETQYF. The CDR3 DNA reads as TGCAGCGTCGACGGGGTGGCGGAGACCCAGTACTTC.

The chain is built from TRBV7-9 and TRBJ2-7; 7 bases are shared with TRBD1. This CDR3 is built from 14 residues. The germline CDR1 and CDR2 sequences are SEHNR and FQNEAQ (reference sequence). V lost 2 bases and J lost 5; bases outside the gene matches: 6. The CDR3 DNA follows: TGTGCCAGCAGCTTAAGGGGACAGACCGACGAGCAGTACTTC. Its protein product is CASSLRGQTDEQYF.

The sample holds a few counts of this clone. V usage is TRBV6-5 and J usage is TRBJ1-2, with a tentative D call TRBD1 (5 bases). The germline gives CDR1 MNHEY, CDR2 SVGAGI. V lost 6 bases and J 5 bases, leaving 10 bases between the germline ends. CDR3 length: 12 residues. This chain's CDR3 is CASSPGGYGYTF. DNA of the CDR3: TGTGCCAGCAGCCCCGGGGGATATGGCTACACCTTC.

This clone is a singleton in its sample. CDR3 sequence (DNA): TGCGCCAGCAGCCAAGACATCTCGAGGGAGACCCAGTACTTC. Protein product: CASSQDISRETQYF. The chain couples TRBV4-1 to TRBJ2-5; D not resolved. V was cut by 0 bases and J by 5 bases, with 10 bases left in between. CDR3 length: 14 amino acids. Per the germline V gene, CDR1 is MGHRA and CDR2 is YSYEKL.